Listed here is a single TCR beta chain. No cognate antigen has been identified for it. Base qualities are not provided; no much larger clone lies one nucleotide away. The method was the immunoSEQ multiplex PCR assay. TCRdb took this table from immuneACCESS and kept in-frame rearrangements with V and J called. Such tables lack part of the clones; where checked against another copy, unresolved V genes explain under half of the gap, and the rest is unexplained. The sample records tens of thousands of clones, about four fifths of which are singletons. The ten largest clones capture more than 0.9% of the sample. Memory CD4+ T cells were sorted ex vivo from peripheral blood of narcolepsy patients and healthy controls for TCR Vbeta sequencing. This sample stems from a study of T cells in narcolepsy listed by TCRdb under 2018. Notes on the research overall: Patients with narcolepsy type 1 or type 2 (NT1, NT2) and healthy control donors were enrolled in the study. To look for autoreactive T cells in narcolepsy patients that target self-antigens of hypocretin neurons (hypocretin, TRIB2), the study used TCR Vbeta sequencing to follow clonotypes in blood and CSF. The paper as a whole reports these results and caveats: Numbers of sequenced blood memory CD4+ clonotypes were comparable, averaging around 40,000 in patients and roughly 35,000 in controls. No sequences matching autoreactive T cell clones were present in some of the blood memory CD4+ repertoires from patients and controls. Autoreactive clonotypes were reported to be detected serially in the blood of the same patients and of different patients, but not in the blood of healthy controls. Plots that compared CSF and blood CD4+ T cell clonotypes from the same patient highlighted HCRT-specific and TRIB2-specific autoreactive clonotypes.

CDR1 and CDR2 are read off the germline V gene as SGHTA and FQGNSA. Germline trimming amounts to 5 bases on V and 11 bases on J, with 20 as the count of junction bases outside the gene matches. The CDR3 spans 16 residues, from the cysteine through the phenylalanine. The sequence is cut down to CDR3 DNA, 48 bases in frame from base 1. The source of this sequence is a human donor with narcolepsy. Sequencing was done on a sample of CD45RA- memory CD4+ T cells from PBMCs. Per the publication, the cell subset or site label means: memory T cells sorted ex vivo from peripheral blood. The rearranged segments are TRBV7-2 and TRBJ1-1, with TRBD1 identical over 7 junction bases. The DNA reads as follows: TGTGCCAGCAGCCCGAAGTCCCTGTCGGGACAGCTTGTCGCTTTCTTT. It specifies CASSPKSLSGQLVAFF.